The subject of this entry is one T cell receptor (beta chain). Its antigen is unknown. Per-base quality was not reported, and no clone a single base away is much larger than it. V and J are trimmed by 4 bases and 1 base, and the gene matches miss 9 bases of the junction. CDR1 and CDR2, per the germline V gene, are SGDLS and YYNGEE. The CDR3 has 17 amino acids, counting the end cysteine and phenylalanine. This entry keeps only the CDR3 DNA: 51 bases, framed from base 1. Collaborating institutions collected whole blood in K2EDTA tubes following their own protocols. Collaborator samples were shipped for TCRbeta analysis as frozen whole blood, isolated PBMCs, or DNA extracted from either sample type. The data derive from a study of blood T cell repertoires in COVID-19 (dated by TCRdb to about 2020). Describing the broader study: The collaborator samples originated in the United States, Italy and Spain and spanned the acute and convalescent phases of COVID-19. The prospective study material was composed of cDNA or gDNA derived from T cells, B-cell-depleted T cells, or PBMCs. The dataset comprised deeply sampled blood TCRbeta repertoires from subjects exposed to, actively infected with, or recovered from COVID-19. The repertoires were released in a freely available public database intended as a resource for research on the immune response to SARS-CoV-2. The samples were drawn from the first 160 participants of the ongoing ImmuneRACE study and from 1,254 subjects provided by 6 global collaborators. Nearly every sample came with metadata listing a de-identified subject ID, COVID-19 status, age in years and sex. Where available, HLA class I and class II types were obtained from metadata supplied by the sample provider rather than from assay-based typing. Results and caveats for the whole study, not just this receptor: The amount of clinical and demographic metadata varied by source and participant and was provided uncurated.

The immunoSEQ Assay, a bias-controlled multiplex PCR, was used to amplify TCRbeta CDR3 regions from genomic DNA. The original pipeline was this. Within the assay, amplification of reference gene primers was used to estimate how many nucleated cells each sample contained. Sequence reads were collapsed and filtered to measure the absolute abundance of every unique TCRbeta CDR3 rearrangement. For each sample, productive Simpson clonality was calculated by taking the square root of Simpson's diversity index across productive rearrangements. The clones in this table, taken by TCRdb from immuneACCESS, are in-frame only. Not every clone is retained; where verified, under half of the shortfall comes from an unresolved V gene, and the cause of the rest is unknown. V and J calls and clone size are those listed in that table; D and trimming were worked out from the DNA. The sample profile shows approximately 360,000 clones; 90% of them were found once. 5% to 8.5% of the sample rests with the top ten.

The chain links TRBV9 with TRBJ2-3, and 10 junction bases match TRBD2. The sequenced material came from peripheral blood. This receptor was obtained from a man between 18 and 35 years old with active or convalescent COVID-19. The CDR3 protein sequence reads: CASSPPLGLAGTDTQYF. The DNA sequence is as follows: TGTGCCAGCAGCCCCCCGCTCGGACTAGCGGGCACAGATACGCAGTATTTT.